The entry below gives a single TCR beta chain sequence along with its context. At one boundary the junction diverges from the germline segment, which might be a read error. This sample was included in a study of cytomegalovirus exposure and HLA in healthy donors. Study information: One earlier analysis, a look at 150 million to 200 million T cells, found around 110 million unique TCR beta sequences. Some 85 million unique TCRs, all from HLA-typed donors, were included in an early release of the data.

From germline, CDR1 is SEHNR and CDR2 FQNEAQ (reference sequence). CDR3 length: 14 amino acids. PCR employed 60 Vbeta and 13 Jbeta primers. Original methodology: Approximately 11 million of the about 80 million unique TCR beta chains counted in a later analysis were shared. TCRdb's table, derived via immunoSEQ multiplex PCR, lists solely in-frame clones and lacks some. V and J calls and clone size follow that table, whereas D and trimming were derived from the DNA. Among about 160,000 clones listed, roughly 79% were seen once. The rearrangement joins TRBV7-9 to TRBJ2-6; no clear D gene. This clonotype originated in a man between 40 and 49 years old in good health and CMV-seronegative. The specimen was PBMCs. The CDR3 protein is CSSSIVSGANVLTF. DNA of the CDR3: TGTTCCAGCAGTATCGTCTCTGGGGCCAACGTCCTGACTTTC.